These T cell receptor beta chains were read from a single sample in a study of shared clonotypes between healthy human individuals. Here immunoSEQ multiplex PCR was the method, and the copy in TCRdb shows in-frame clones only, minus some. The table has 2 million to 2.5 million clones, around 93% seen once. The sequencing sample was made of naive CD8+ T cells from PBMCs. Source of these receptors: a man in his late teens or twenties in good health. Some clones in this sample may be carry-over from other donors' samples. The CDR3 runs from the conserved cysteine through the conserved F or W. D genes are given only for firm matches. Rows may omit the clone size; those that give it use once, few, many or a size class.

TRBJ1-1	TRBV7-2	NA	NA	CASSFRRMNTEAFF	TGTGCCAGCAGCTTCAGACGGATGAACACTGAAGCTTTCTTT
TRBJ1-4	TRBV5-5	NA	NA	CASSHRPGSEEKLFF	TGTGCCAGCAGCCACCGCCCAGGAAGTGAAGAAAAACTGTTTTTT
TRBJ2-7	TRBV7-9	NA	TRBD2	CASSLVLAGVTYEQYF	TGTGCCAGCAGCTTAGTCCTAGCGGGAGTAACCTACGAGCAGTACTTC
TRBJ2-7	TRBV28	NA	NA	CASSFAWGGGTYEQYF	TGTGCCAGCAGTTTTGCTTGGGGGGGCGGGACCTACGAGCAGTACTTC
TRBJ2-2	TRBV11-2	NA	TRBD2	CASSPRGGLRTGELFF	TGTGCCAGCAGCCCACGGGGAGGGCTTCGCACCGGGGAGCTGTTTTTT
TRBJ2-7	TRBV4-1	NA	TRBD1	CASSQVPGTGGYEQYF	TGCGCCAGCAGCCAGGTACCCGGGACAGGGGGATACGAGCAGTACTTC
TRBJ1-1	TRBV30	once	NA	CAWRGVNTEAFF	TGTGCCTGGAGGGGAGTTAACACTGAAGCTTTCTTT
TRBJ1-2	TRBV19	NA	NA	CASTPRDQGNYGYTF	TGTGCCAGTACCCCCCGGGACCAGGGGAACTATGGCTACACCTTC
TRBJ1-2	TRBV10-3	NA	TRBD1	CAISTGQAWGYTF	TGTGCCATCAGTACAGGACAGGCCTGGGGCTACACCTTC
TRBJ2-7	TRBV5-1	NA	NA	CASGETPSRDEQYF	TGCGCCAGCGGAGAGACACCCTCTCGGGACGAGCAGTACTTC
TRBJ1-4	TRBV10-3	NA	NA	CAISESYGTNEKLFF	TGTGCCATCAGTGAGTCGTATGGGACTAATGAAAAACTGTTTTTT
TRBJ1-2	TRBV7-9	NA	NA	CASSLAEGRIYGYTF	TGTGCCAGCAGCTTGGCGGAGGGGCGGATCTATGGCTACACCTTC
TRBJ2-7	TRBV19	NA	TRBD1	CASSTRTGAPYEQYF	TGTGCCAGTAGTACCCGGACAGGGGCCCCGTACGAGCAGTACTTC
TRBJ1-1	TRBV15	NA	NA	CATSRTTENTEAFF	TGTGCCACCAGCAGAACCACAGAGAACACTGAAGCTTTCTTT
TRBJ2-1	TRBV2	NA	NA	CASSVVEGTYNEQFF	TGTGCCAGCAGTGTAGTAGAGGGAACTTACAATGAGCAGTTCTTC
TRBJ1-2	TRBV28	NA	NA	CASSPGQWIYGYTF	TGTGCCAGCAGTCCCGGACAGTGGATCTATGGCTACACCTTC
TRBJ2-1	TRBV9	NA	NA	CASSAGLNEQFF	TGTGCCAGCAGCGCGGGACTCAATGAGCAGTTCTTC
TRBJ2-7	TRBV14	NA	NA	CASSQEAGETYEQYF	TGTGCCAGCAGCCAAGAGGCGGGCGAGACCTACGAGCAGTACTTC
TRBJ1-5	TRBV7-9	NA	NA	CASSKMDGSNQPQHF	TGTGCCAGCAGCAAGATGGACGGAAGCAATCAGCCCCAGCATTTT
TRBJ2-1	TRBV14	NA	NA	CASSPRYHEQFF	TGTGCCAGCAGCCCCCGGTATCATGAGCAGTTCTTC
TRBJ2-3	TRBV27	NA	TRBD2	CASSTRLAGVVDTQYF	TGTGCCAGCAGTACCAGACTAGCGGGAGTGGTAGATACGCAGTATTTT
TRBJ2-5	TRBV5-1	NA	NA	CASGLGSPEKTQYF	TGCGCCAGCGGCCTGGGGAGCCCGGAAAAGACCCAGTACTTC
TRBJ1-2	TRBV5-4	NA	NA	CASSPEQEAYGYTF	TGTGCCAGCAGCCCAGAACAGGAGGCTTATGGCTACACCTTC
TRBJ2-3	TRBV5-6	NA	TRBD2	CASSFGTSGHNTQYF	TGTGCCAGCAGCTTCGGGACTAGCGGGCACAATACGCAGTATTTT
TRBJ2-7	TRBV7-2	NA	TRBD1	CASSLEQGPYEQYF	TGTGCCAGCAGCTTAGAACAGGGGCCCTACGAGCAGTACTTC
TRBJ2-7	TRBV4-3	NA	TRBD2	CASSQAIAGAISYEQYF	TGCGCCAGCAGCCAAGCAATAGCGGGAGCCATCTCCTACGAGCAGTACTTC
TRBJ2-1	TRBV4-1	NA	NA	CASSQQRQATYNEQFF	TGCGCCAGCAGCCAACAACGACAGGCTACCTACAATGAGCAGTTCTTC
TRBJ2-3	TRBV4-2	NA	NA	CASSPRAGQDTQYF	TGTGCCAGCAGCCCTCGGGCAGGTCAAGATACGCAGTATTTT
TRBJ2-1	TRBV28	once	TRBD2	CASSSLAGWGEQFF	TGTGCCAGCAGTTCCCTAGCGGGATGGGGTGAGCAGTTCTTC
TRBJ1-2	TRBV4-3	NA	NA	CASSQDWDEGGGYTF	TGCGCCAGCAGCCAAGATTGGGATGAAGGAGGGGGCTACACCTTC
TRBJ1-2	TRBV5-1	NA	NA	CASSLFASANYGYTF	TGCGCCAGCAGCTTGTTTGCTAGCGCAAACTATGGCTACACCTTC
TRBJ2-1	TRBV6-1	NA	TRBD2	CASILREGLSEQFF	TGTGCCAGTATACTGCGGGAGGGCCTAAGTGAGCAGTTCTTC